One sample yielded the 8 T cell receptor beta chains listed below, sequenced in a study of T-cell reconstitution after alpha-beta-depleted transplantation in children. TCRbeta library construction was performed incorporating unique molecular identifiers. TCRdb itself ran the PCR reads through MiXCR, one entry per CDR3 protein. The data contain about 210,000 distinct CDR3 sequences, approximately 15% of them seen just once; the ten biggest clones take up about 45%. The sequenced sample was PBMCs, mostly from graft donor cells, obtained 360 days after TCRalphabeta/CD19-depleted stem cell transplant. The source is a male patient aged 2 to 10 who had a stem cell transplant for acute lymphoblastic leukemia, so the T cells may come from the graft donor.

This clonotype has more than one count but fewer than ten. The chain carries TRBV28 and TRBJ2-3; 10 bases line up with TRBD1. V lost 6 bases and J lost 5; bases outside the gene matches: 8. CDR1 is MDHEN, CDR2 SYDVKM, per germline. This CDR3 contains 15 residues. The CDR3 DNA reads TGTGCCAGCAGGGTCGACAGGGGGCCTAGAGATACGCAGTATTTT. Translation: CASRVDRGPRDTQYF.

This clonotype was picked up a small number of times. CDR3 sequence: CASSQDRLAGPSTDTQYF. The CDR3 DNA reads TGTGCCAGCAGCCAAGATCGGCTAGCGGGGCCTAGCACAGATACGCAGTATTTT. The rearrangement uses TRBV3-1 and TRBJ2-3; 9 nucleotides align to TRBD2. V gave up 0 bases and J gave up 0 bases; unmatched junction bases: 7. The CDR3 extends over 18 amino acids. Germline V gene sequence: CDR1 LGHDT, CDR2 YNNKEL (reference sequence).

J is TRBJ2-2 and V is TRBV7-9; no reliable D call. The CDR3 contains 14 residues. From germline, CDR1 is SEHNR and CDR2 FQNEAQ (reference sequence). V was clipped by 5 bases and J by 4 bases, with 11 bases between them. The CDR3 sequence is CASSHRVGTGELFF. The DNA of the CDR3 is TGTGCCAGCAGCCACCGGGTGGGCACCGGGGAGCTGTTTTTT.

The genes are TRBV2 and TRBJ1-3, with no clear D. Germline V gives CDR1 SNHLY, CDR2 FYNNEI. The V end was cut by 6 bases, the J end by 2 bases, with 11 bases between. The CDR3 extends over 14 amino acids. CDR3 amino acids: CASRVDGTGNTIYF. As DNA, the CDR3 is TGTGCCAGCAGGGTTGATGGGACTGGAAACACCATATATTTT.

This clonotype was counted only a few times. V is TRBV9 and J is TRBJ2-1; 10 nucleotides align to TRBD2. Per germline, CDR1 SGDLS and CDR2 YYNGEE. The CDR3 length is 16 residues. J was trimmed by 6 bases and V by 4 bases; bases with no gene match: 10. CDR3 protein: CASSIRTSGAVNEQFF. The CDR3 coding sequence is TGTGCCAGCAGCATACGGACTAGCGGAGCAGTCAATGAGCAGTTCTTC.

This clonotype was picked up a small number of times. The gene calls are TRBV7-8 and TRBJ2-2; 8 positions agree with TRBD2. After removal of 2 bases from V and 5 bases from J, the junction contained 7 bases not matched to a gene. Germline V gives CDR1 SGHVS, CDR2 FQNEAQ. The CDR3 sequence is 16 residues long. This chain's CDR3 is CASSLTAGGRTGELFF. CDR3 coding DNA: TGTGCCAGCAGCTTAACGGCGGGGGGCAGAACCGGGGAGCTGTTTTTT.

There are a few counts of this clonotype. The chain joins TRBV4-3 to TRBJ2-1, with D perhaps being TRBD1 or TRBD2 (5 bases each). The CDR3 sequence is 17 residues long. The germline V gene has CDR1 LGHNA and CDR2 YSLEER. The V and J ends lost 3 bases and 9 bases respectively, with 24 bases between them. The CDR3 coding sequence is TGCGCCAGCAGCCAGGTGAACCGGGACCCCGGCGGCGGTGAGCAGTTCTTC. The encoded protein is CASSQVNRDPGGGEQFF.

CDR3 sequence (DNA): TGTGCCAGCAGCCTGACAGCGAGCTCTGGAAACACCATATATTTT. Encoded protein: CASSLTASSGNTIYF. The rearrangement links TRBV7-6 to TRBJ1-3, with TRBD1 as a possible D gene (5 bases). CDR3 length equals 15 residues. Trimming shortened V by 5 bases and J by 0 bases, and 11 bases separated the two germline ends. The germline gives CDR1 SGHVS, CDR2 FNYEAQ.